This TCR beta chain was recorded in a study of T cell repertoires in cytomegalovirus infection (dated by TCRdb to about 2019). Turning to the overall study: Recently identified HLA-C-restricted CMV epitopes, whose presentation resists viral immunomodulation, were targeted by peptide stimulations together with well-studied HLA-B-restricted epitopes. The HLA type of each donor mattered for the analysis, because public TCR beta signatures pointed to carriage of CMV infection along with the matching HLA type. The paper as a whole reports these results and caveats: Cumulative frequency of public TCR beta family members discriminated carriers of CMV infection plus the relevant HLA type in this cohort and an independent approximately 400-donor cohort. The ex vivo response was dominated by HLA-C-restricted CMV-specific TCR beta clonotypes, which also provided the single most frequent clonotype in two of eight donors.

In the paper's terms, the treatment or condition label means: in vitro stimulation with specific CMV peptide epitopes to enrich CMV-specific T cells. The run used an Illumina HiSeq 1500. TCRdb handled the public reads itself, with Q25 trimming in fastp and clone calling in MiXCR, and kept productive beta chains. Rows with one shared CDR3 protein collapse into an entry with the most common genes and DNA. The sample data list about 700,000 distinct CDR3 sequences, and around a third of these were observed just once. The top ten clonotypes cover roughly 18% of the sample. This clonotype turned up a few times. Its binding antigen is unknown. No much larger clone exists at a distance of one base, and base qualities are not known. The germline V gene specifies LGHNA as CDR1 and YSLEER as CDR2. The CDR3, cysteine through phenylalanine, is 16 amino acids long. This entry keeps only the CDR3 DNA: 48 bases, framed from base 1. The germline ends are 11 bases apart after V is trimmed by 0 bases and J by 2 bases.

This sample comprised cultured PBMCs, obtained from culture after CMV antigen stimulation. The rearranged segments are TRBV4-3 and TRBJ1-5; TRBD1 might be the D gene, on 5 matching bases. The TCR comes from a human donor in good health (CMV status not recorded). Some clones in this sample may be carry-over from other donors' samples. In nucleotide form, the sequence is TGCGCCAGCAGCCAAGATGCGGGACCCGGCAATCAGCCCCAGCATTTT. Its protein product is CASSQDAGPGNQPQHF.